One and the same sample provided the 26 T cell receptor beta chains below, sequenced in a study of cytomegalovirus exposure and HLA in healthy donors. Primers: 60 Vbeta forward and 13 Jbeta reverse. Here immunoSEQ multiplex PCR was the method, and the copy in TCRdb shows in-frame clones only, minus some. Counted here are about 120,000 clones, over 8.5% occurring once; the ten biggest clones make up about 6%. The sample taken for sequencing was PBMCs. The receptors derive from a middle-aged woman in good health and CMV-seropositive.

This rearrangement joins TRBV20-1 to TRBJ2-1; D is possibly TRBD2 (5 bases). The CDR3 is 10 residues long. V was trimmed by 4 bases and J by 9 bases, leaving 7 bases between them. CDR1 is DFQATT and CDR2 is SNEGSKA in the germline V gene (reference sequence). The CDR3 here is CSANRGEQFF. CDR3 coding DNA: TGCAGTGCTAACCGGGGTGAGCAGTTCTTC.

V usage is TRBV11-2 and J usage is TRBJ2-6; 10 bases are a match to TRBD1. CDR1 is SGHAT and CDR2 is FQNNGV in the germline V gene. The V and J ends lost 5 bases and 2 bases, in that order; junction bases with no gene match: 6. CDR3 length equals 17 residues. The CDR3 spells CASSLAGTGAGANVLTF. Here the CDR3 DNA reads TGTGCCAGCAGCCTCGCCGGGACAGGGGCTGGGGCCAACGTCCTGACTTTC.

A few counts support this clone. The chain joins TRBV11-2 to TRBJ2-7; 8 nucleotides align to TRBD2. Germline V CDR1 and CDR2: SGHAT, FQNNGV. V lost 2 bases and J lost 8; bases outside the gene matches: 14. This CDR3 region has 16 residues. CDR3 region: CASSLQPGGAAGKQYF. The DNA of the CDR3 is TGTGCCAGCAGCTTACAACCGGGGGGGGCGGCTGGGAAGCAGTACTTC.

The chain joins TRBV27 to TRBJ1-2; D is perhaps TRBD1 (6 bases). The V gene lost 0 bases and the J gene lost 7 bases, with 21 bases spanning the gap. Germline CDR1 MNHEY, CDR2 SMNVEV (reference sequence). This CDR3 contains 17 residues. The CDR3 DNA sequence: TGTGCCAGCAGTTTATCCGGGATCCCAGGGGTTGTGGGTGGCTACACCTTC. Its translation: CASSLSGIPGVVGGYTF.

The V gene is TRBV4-1, the J gene TRBJ1-1; a weak D match, TRBD1 (5 bases). This CDR3 is built from 15 residues. CDR1 MGHRA and CDR2 YSYEKL come from the germline V gene. The V gene lost 0 bases and the J gene lost 0 bases, with 8 bases spanning the gap. In nucleotides, the CDR3 is TGCGCCAGCAGCCAAGATCAGGGCCTGAACACTGAAGCTTTCTTT. It is translated as CASSQDQGLNTEAFF.

This clone was seen at least ten times. The chain joins TRBV11-2 to TRBJ2-3; TRBD2 aligns across 10 bases. The CDR3 spans 17 residues. With 2 bases clipped from V and 1 base from J, the junction kept 6 bases outside the gene matches. Germline V lookup: CDR1 SGHAT, CDR2 FQNNGV. The CDR3 sequence is CASSLTASGGRTDTQYF. As DNA, the CDR3 is TGTGCCAGCAGCTTAACCGCTAGCGGGGGCCGCACAGATACGCAGTATTTT.

This clone was observed a handful of times. The rearrangement links TRBV30 to TRBJ2-4; possibly TRBD2 for D (5 bases). V dropped 4 bases and J dropped 11 bases, with 18 bases sitting between them. Germline CDR1 reads GTSNPN; CDR2 reads SVGIG (reference sequence). The CDR3 totals 13 residues. CDR3 region: CAWIRGSGGVQYF. The CDR3 DNA sequence: TGTGCCTGGATCCGCGGGTCCGGAGGCGTTCAGTACTTC.

This chain connects TRBV7-9 to TRBJ2-2; D unclear. Germline V gene data show CDR1 as SEHNR and CDR2 as FQNEAQ (reference sequence). The V end lost 1 base, the J end lost 5 bases, and 8 bases lay between the germline ends. CDR3 length: 14 residues. The CDR3 region is CASSLDIVTGELFF. The CDR3 DNA reads as TGTGCCAGCAGCTTAGATATAGTAACCGGGGAGCTGTTTTTT.

This clone was counted between two and nine times. The V gene is TRBV19, the J gene TRBJ1-3; D remains unclear. V lost 4 bases to trimming and J lost 6 bases, with 19 bases between them. CDR1 is LNHDA and CDR2 is SQIVND in the germline V gene (reference sequence). There are 16 residues in the CDR3. The CDR3 sequence is CASSSPFQTLENTIYF. CDR3 in DNA: TGTGCCAGTAGTAGTCCCTTTCAGACTCTGGAAAACACCATATATTTT.

This clone was seen at least ten times. This chain connects TRBV27 to TRBJ1-1, with TRBD1 matching 8 bases. There are 16 residues in the CDR3. CDR1 MNHEY and CDR2 SMNVEV come from the germline V gene (reference sequence). Trimming removed 0 bases from V and 1 base from J; junction bases left unmatched: 4. The CDR3 DNA reads as TGTGCCAGCAGTTTATCGTGGCAGGGGGCGAACACTGAAGCTTTCTTT. It is translated as CASSLSWQGANTEAFF.

This clone was seen more than once but under ten times. The chain links TRBV4-1 to TRBJ2-1, with 9 bases aligning to TRBD1. The CDR3 extends over 15 amino acids. V lost 4 bases to trimming and J lost 4 bases; unmatched junction nucleotides: 5. Germline V gene lookup returns CDR1 MGHRA and CDR2 YSYEKL. CDR3 sequence (DNA): TGCGCCAGCAGCCCTCCGGGACAGGGTTACAATGAGCAGTTCTTC. Its translation is CASSPPGQGYNEQFF.

As for this clone: One end of the junction does not line up with germline, which may come from a read error. The rearrangement uses TRBV7-9 and TRBJ1-2, with TRBD1 identical over 10 bases. Germline V CDR1 and CDR2: SEHNR, FQNEAQ (reference sequence). This CDR3 has 15 amino acids. This chain's CDR3 is CASSLGQGAFDGHTF. The DNA of the CDR3 is TGTGCCAGCAGCTTAGGACAGGGGGCGTTCGATGGCCACACCTTC.

This chain uses TRBV18 with TRBJ2-7, with 8 bases identical to TRBD1. Per germline, CDR1 KGHSH and CDR2 LQKENI. The V segment lost 3 bases and the J segment 6 bases; nucleotides outside the gene matches: 10. This CDR3 spans 15 amino acids. The CDR3 here is CASSPLTAGGREQYF. In nucleotides, the CDR3 is TGTGCCAGCTCACCTCTTACCGCAGGGGGCCGCGAGCAGTACTTC.

The CDR3: CASQGTKTGELFF. The CDR3 DNA follows: TGTGCCAGCCAGGGGACAAAAACCGGGGAGCTGTTTTTT. This chain connects TRBV5-6 to TRBJ2-2, with D tentatively TRBD1 (6 bases). V was shortened by 7 bases and J by 5 bases, with 12 bases between the two germline ends. The CDR3 runs to 13 residues. Germline loops: CDR1 SGHDT, CDR2 YYEEEE.

The CDR3 DNA sequence: TGTGCCAGCCGGCCTCAGGGTTACGAGCAGTACTTC. Protein product: CASRPQGYEQYF. The gene calls are TRBV25-1 and TRBJ2-5; weak D call: TRBD1 (5 bases). With the DNA end fitting TRBJ2-7 better, the J assignment may be wrong. CDR3 size: 12 residues. Germline V gene data show CDR1 as MGHDK and CDR2 as SYGVNS.

The chain employs TRBV29-1 and TRBJ1-1, with a tentative D call TRBD1 (6 bases). This CDR3 has 13 amino acids. Germline V gene data show CDR1 as SQVTM and CDR2 as ANQGSEA. Trimming took 0 bases from V and 1 from J, leaving 6 bases between them. CDR3 region: CSVEEDRNTEAFF. CDR3 bases: TGCAGCGTTGAAGAGGACAGGAACACTGAAGCTTTCTTT.

This clone was found a few times. The chain has TRBV27 and TRBJ2-5, with 8 bases aligning to TRBD2. The CDR3 totals 15 residues. V lost 6 bases to trimming and J lost 2 bases; unmatched junction nucleotides: 8. The germline CDR1 and CDR2 sequences are MNHEY and SMNVEV (reference sequence). CDR3 in amino acids: CASRRGGITQETQYF. The CDR3 nucleotides are TGTGCCAGCAGACGCGGGGGGATAACACAAGAGACCCAGTACTTC.

The chain links TRBV5-8 to TRBJ2-7, with 7 bases identical to TRBD2. This CDR3 region has 12 residues. CDR1 and CDR2 (germline): SGHTS, YDEGEE. V lost 6 bases and J lost 6; bases outside the gene matches: 6. CDR3 in amino acids: CASTPWGGEQYF. CDR3 nucleotides: TGTGCCAGCACCCCCTGGGGGGGCGAGCAGTACTTC.

V usage is TRBV9 and J usage is TRBJ2-5; D remains unclear. CDR3 length: 12 amino acids. The V gene lost 2 bases and the J gene lost 3 bases, with 5 bases spanning the gap. From germline, CDR1 is SGDLS and CDR2 YYNGEE. The chain's CDR3 is CASSVTEETQYF. Written as DNA, the CDR3 is TGTGCCAGCAGCGTGACTGAAGAGACCCAGTACTTC.

Only a few counts were recorded for this clone. The J gene is TRBJ2-7, the V gene TRBV7-9; a weak D match, TRBD1 (6 bases). V lost 5 bases and J 6 bases, leaving 14 bases between the germline ends. Germline CDR1 is SEHNR and CDR2 is FQNEAQ (reference sequence). The CDR3 has 13 amino acids. The CDR3 DNA reads TGTGCCAGCAGCAAAACCAGGGGTGGCGAGCAGTACTTC. The encoded protein is CASSKTRGGEQYF.

V gene TRBV6-6 combines with J gene TRBJ2-5; possible D gene TRBD1, 6 bases. The ends were cut back, 5 bases at V and 5 bases at J, with 18 bases in the middle. The germline CDR1 and CDR2 sequences are MNHNY and SVGAGI (reference sequence). The CDR3 runs 15 residues. CDR3 nucleotides: TGTGCCAGCAGTAGGGATCTTGGGGGCGGGGAGACCCAGTACTTC. Protein sequence: CASSRDLGGGETQYF.

The chain carries TRBV5-1 and TRBJ1-2, with D unclear. The germline gives CDR1 SGHRS, CDR2 YFSETQ. V lost 4 bases and J lost 7, with 14 bases in between. The CDR3 runs 13 residues. The CDR3 DNA reads as TGCGCCAGCAGCGGAGTGTCGGAACCTGGCTACACCTTC. Translating it yields CASSGVSEPGYTF.

This clone turned up a few times. The CDR3 nucleotides read TGTGCCAGCAGCTTAGGGGACACTTTACCAACTAATGAAAAACTGTTTTTT. Translation gives CASSLGDTLPTNEKLFF. The chain recombines TRBV11-2 with TRBJ1-4, with D tentatively TRBD1 (6 bases). The CDR3 is 17 residues long. V was clipped by 1 base and J by 0 bases, with 12 bases between them. CDR1 and CDR2 (germline): SGHAT, FQNNGV.

This clone was seen more than once but under ten times. The chain joins TRBV6-4 to TRBJ2-7; a weak D match, TRBD1 (5 bases). The CDR3 runs 13 residues. The germline gives CDR1 MRHNA, CDR2 SNTAGT. V shed 2 bases and J shed 6 bases, with 11 bases lying between them. The CDR3 coding sequence is TGTGCCAGCAGTGACAGGCAGGGCCTCGAGCAGTACTTC. Translated, it gives CASSDRQGLEQYF.

This clone was observed a few times. This chain links TRBV6-6 with TRBJ2-3, with TRBD2 matching 7 bases. Looked up from germline, CDR1 is MNHNY and CDR2 is SVGAGI (reference sequence). Trimming took 0 bases from V and 3 from J; bases not matched to a gene: 6. The CDR3 length is 16 residues. The CDR3: CASSYSGGGATDTQYF. CDR3 nucleotides: TGTGCCAGCAGTTACTCGGGCGGGGGAGCTACAGATACGCAGTATTTT.

The chain joins TRBV30 to TRBJ2-2; D is unresolved. This CDR3 is built from 14 residues. Per the germline V gene, CDR1 is GTSNPN and CDR2 is SVGIG (reference sequence). The germline V and J ends were trimmed by 2 bases and 2 bases, with 9 bases remaining between them. CDR3: CAWSIQVNTGELFF. CDR3 nucleotide sequence: TGTGCCTGGAGTATCCAGGTTAACACCGGGGAGCTGTTTTTT.